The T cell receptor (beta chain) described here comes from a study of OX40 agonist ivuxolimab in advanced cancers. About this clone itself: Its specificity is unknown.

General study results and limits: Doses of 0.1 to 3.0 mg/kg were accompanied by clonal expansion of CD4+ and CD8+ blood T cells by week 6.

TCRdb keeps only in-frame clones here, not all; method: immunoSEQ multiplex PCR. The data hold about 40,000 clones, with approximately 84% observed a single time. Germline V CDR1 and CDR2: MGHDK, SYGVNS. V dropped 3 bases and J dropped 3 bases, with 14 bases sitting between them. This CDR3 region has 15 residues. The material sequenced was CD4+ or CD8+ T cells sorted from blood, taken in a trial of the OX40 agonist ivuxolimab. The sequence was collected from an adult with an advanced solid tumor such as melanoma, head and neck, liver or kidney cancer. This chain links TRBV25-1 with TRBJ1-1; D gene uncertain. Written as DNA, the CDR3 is TGTGCCAGCAGTGAGGTAGGGATTGTAGACACTGAAGCTTTCTTT. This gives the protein CASSEVGIVDTEAFF.